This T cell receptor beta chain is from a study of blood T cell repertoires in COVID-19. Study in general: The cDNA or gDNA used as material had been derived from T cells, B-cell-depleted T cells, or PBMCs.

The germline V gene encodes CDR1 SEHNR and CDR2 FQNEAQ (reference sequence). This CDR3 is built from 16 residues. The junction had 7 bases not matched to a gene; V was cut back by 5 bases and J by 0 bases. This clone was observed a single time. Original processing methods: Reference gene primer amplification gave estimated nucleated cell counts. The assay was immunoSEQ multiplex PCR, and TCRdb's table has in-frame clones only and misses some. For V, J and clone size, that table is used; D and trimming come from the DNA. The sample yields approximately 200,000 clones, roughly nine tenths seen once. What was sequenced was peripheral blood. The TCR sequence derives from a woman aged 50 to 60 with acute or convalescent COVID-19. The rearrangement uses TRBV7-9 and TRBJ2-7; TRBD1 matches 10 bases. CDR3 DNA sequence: TGTGCCAGCAGCCGGGCCGGGACAGGGGACTCCTACGAGCAGTACTTC. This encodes CASSRAGTGDSYEQYF.